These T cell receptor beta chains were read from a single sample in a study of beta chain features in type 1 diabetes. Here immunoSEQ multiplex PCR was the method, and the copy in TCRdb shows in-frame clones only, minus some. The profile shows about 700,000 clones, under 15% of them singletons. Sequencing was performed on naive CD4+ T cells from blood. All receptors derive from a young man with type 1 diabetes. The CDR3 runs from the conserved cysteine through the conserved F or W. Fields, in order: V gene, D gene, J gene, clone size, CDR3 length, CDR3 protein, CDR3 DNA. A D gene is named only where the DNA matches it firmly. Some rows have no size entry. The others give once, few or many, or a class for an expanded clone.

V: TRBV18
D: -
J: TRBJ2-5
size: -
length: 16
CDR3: CASSPQGGQGMETQYF
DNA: TGTGCCAGCTCACCTCAAGGTGGGCAGGGGATGGAGACCCAGTACTTC

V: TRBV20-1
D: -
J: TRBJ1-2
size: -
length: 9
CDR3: CSASPGYTF
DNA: TGCAGTGCTAGCCCCGGCTACACCTTC

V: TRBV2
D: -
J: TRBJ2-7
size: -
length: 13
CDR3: CASSELRSYEQYF
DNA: TGTGCCAGCAGTGAATTGAGATCCTACGAGCAGTACTTC

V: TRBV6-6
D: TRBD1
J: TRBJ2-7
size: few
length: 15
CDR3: CASSSDREGPYEQYF
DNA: TGTGCCAGCAGCTCCGACAGGGAAGGGCCTTACGAGCAGTACTTC

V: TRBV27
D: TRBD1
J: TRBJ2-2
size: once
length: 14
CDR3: CASQGVLGTGELFF
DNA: TGTGCCAGTCAGGGGGTCTTGGGCACCGGGGAGCTGTTTTTT

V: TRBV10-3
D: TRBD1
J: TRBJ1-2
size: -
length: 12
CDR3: CAINRQGYGYTF
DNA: TGTGCCATCAATAGACAGGGCTATGGCTACACCTTC

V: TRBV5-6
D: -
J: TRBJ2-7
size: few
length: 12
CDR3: CASSLDPTEQYF
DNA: TGTGCCAGCAGCTTGGACCCCACGGAGCAGTACTTC

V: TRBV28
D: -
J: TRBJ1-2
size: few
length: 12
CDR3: CASSGGHYGYTF
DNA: TGTGCCAGCAGTGGGGGTCACTATGGCTACACCTTC

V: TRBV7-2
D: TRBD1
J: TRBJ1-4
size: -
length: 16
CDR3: CASSENRGDINEKLFF
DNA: TGTGCCAGCAGCGAAAACAGGGGGGATATCAATGAAAAACTGTTTTTT

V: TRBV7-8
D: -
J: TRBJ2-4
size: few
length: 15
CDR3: CASSTETGGLYIQYF
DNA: TGTGCCAGCAGCACAGAGACAGGTGGATTGTACATTCAGTACTTC

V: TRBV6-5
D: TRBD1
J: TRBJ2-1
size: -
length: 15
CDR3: CASRLQGEEHNEQFF
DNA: TGTGCCAGCAGACTACAGGGGGAGGAACACAATGAGCAGTTCTTC

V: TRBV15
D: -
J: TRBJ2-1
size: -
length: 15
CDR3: CATSVSLGPYNEQFF
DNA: TGTGCCACCAGCGTTAGTCTTGGCCCCTACAATGAGCAGTTCTTC

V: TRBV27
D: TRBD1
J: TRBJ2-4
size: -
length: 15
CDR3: CASSLRTGQKNIQYF
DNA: TGTGCCAGCAGTCTCCGGACAGGTCAGAAAAACATTCAGTACTTC

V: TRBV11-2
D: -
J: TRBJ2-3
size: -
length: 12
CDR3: CASSLVVDTQYF
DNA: TGTGCCAGCAGCTTAGTGGTGGATACGCAGTATTTT

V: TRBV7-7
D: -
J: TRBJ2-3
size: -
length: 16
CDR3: CASSLGRDLGTDTQYF
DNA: TGTGCCAGCAGCTTAGGCAGGGATTTGGGGACAGATACGCAGTATTTT

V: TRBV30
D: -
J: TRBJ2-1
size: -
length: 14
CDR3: CAWSVQSSYNEQFF
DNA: TGTGCCTGGAGTGTACAGAGCTCCTACAATGAGCAGTTCTTC

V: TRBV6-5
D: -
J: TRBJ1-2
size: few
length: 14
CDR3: CASGMAGVNYGYTF
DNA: TGTGCCAGCGGCATGGCAGGGGTTAACTATGGCTACACCTTC